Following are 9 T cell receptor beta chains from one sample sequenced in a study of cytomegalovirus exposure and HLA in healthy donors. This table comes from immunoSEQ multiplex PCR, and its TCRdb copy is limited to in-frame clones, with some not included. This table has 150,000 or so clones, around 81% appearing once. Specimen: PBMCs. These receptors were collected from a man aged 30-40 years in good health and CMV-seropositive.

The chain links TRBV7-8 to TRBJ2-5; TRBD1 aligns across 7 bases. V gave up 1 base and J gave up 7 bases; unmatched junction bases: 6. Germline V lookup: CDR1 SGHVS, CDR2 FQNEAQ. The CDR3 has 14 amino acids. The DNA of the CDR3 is TGTGCCAGCAGCTTAGAGGGACAGTCGGGGACCCAGTACTTC. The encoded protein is CASSLEGQSGTQYF.

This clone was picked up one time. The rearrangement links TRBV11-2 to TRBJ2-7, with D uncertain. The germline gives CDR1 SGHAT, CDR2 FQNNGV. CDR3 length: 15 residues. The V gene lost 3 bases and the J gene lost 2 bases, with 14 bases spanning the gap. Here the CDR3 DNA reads TGTGCCAGCAGCTTCCTTGGCAGGTCCACCTACGAGCAGTACTTC. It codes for CASSFLGRSTYEQYF.

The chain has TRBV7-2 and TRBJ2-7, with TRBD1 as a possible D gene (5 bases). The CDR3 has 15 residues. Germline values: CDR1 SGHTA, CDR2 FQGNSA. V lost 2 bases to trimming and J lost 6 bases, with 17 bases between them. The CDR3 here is CASSLWSGQGGEQYF. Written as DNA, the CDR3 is TGTGCCAGCAGCTTATGGAGTGGGCAGGGCGGCGAGCAGTACTTC.

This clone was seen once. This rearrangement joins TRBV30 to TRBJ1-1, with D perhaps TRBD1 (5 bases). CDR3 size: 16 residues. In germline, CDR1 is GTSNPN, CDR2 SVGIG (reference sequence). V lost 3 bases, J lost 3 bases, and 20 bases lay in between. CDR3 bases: TGTGCCTGGAGGCCGAGCGTGACAGAATGGGACACTGAAGCTTTCTTT. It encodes CAWRPSVTEWDTEAFF.

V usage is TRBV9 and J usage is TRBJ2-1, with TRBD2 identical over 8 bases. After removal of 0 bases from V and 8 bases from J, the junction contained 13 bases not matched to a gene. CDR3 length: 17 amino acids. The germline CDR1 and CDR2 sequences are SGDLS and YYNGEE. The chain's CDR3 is CASSVGPSGGVFDEQFF. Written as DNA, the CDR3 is TGTGCCAGCAGCGTAGGGCCCTCGGGGGGGGTCTTTGATGAGCAGTTCTTC.

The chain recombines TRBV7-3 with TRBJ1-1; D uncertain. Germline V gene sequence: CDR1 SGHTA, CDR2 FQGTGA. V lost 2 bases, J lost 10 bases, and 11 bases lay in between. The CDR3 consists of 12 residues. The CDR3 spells CASSLDFAGAFF. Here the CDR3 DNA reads TGTGCCAGCAGCTTAGACTTCGCGGGAGCTTTCTTT.

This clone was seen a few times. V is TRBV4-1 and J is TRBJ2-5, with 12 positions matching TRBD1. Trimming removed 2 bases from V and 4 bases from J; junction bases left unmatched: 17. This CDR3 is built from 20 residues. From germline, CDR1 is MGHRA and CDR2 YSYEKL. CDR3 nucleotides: TGCGCCAGCAGCCAAACGCGGGGAGGACCGGGACAGGGGGCAGGAGAGACCCAGTACTTC. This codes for CASSQTRGGPGQGAGETQYF.

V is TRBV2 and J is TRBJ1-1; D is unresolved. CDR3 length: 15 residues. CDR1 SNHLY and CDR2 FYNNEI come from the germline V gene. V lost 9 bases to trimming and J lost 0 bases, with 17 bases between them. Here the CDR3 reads CARVGRQFMNTEAFF. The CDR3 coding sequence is TGTGCCAGGGTAGGGAGGCAATTCATGAACACTGAAGCTTTCTTT.

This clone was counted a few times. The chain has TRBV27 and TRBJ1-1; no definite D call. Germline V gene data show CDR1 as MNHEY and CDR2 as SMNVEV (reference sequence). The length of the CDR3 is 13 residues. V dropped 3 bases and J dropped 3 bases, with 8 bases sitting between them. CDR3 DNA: TGTGCCAGCAGTTTGGTCATAGACACTGAAGCTTTCTTT. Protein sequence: CASSLVIDTEAFF.